One sample yielded the 10 T cell receptor beta chains listed below, sequenced in a study of monozygotic twins with inflammatory bowel disease. TCRdb re-called the 5' RACE reads and shows each CDR3 protein once, DNA omitted. Its listing shows approximately 420,000 distinct CDR3 sequences. Sequencing input: blood. These receptors all stem from a human donor with ulcerative colitis or Crohn's disease, or a healthy co-twin of an affected twin (not recorded which).

V usage is TRBV4-1 and J usage is TRBJ2-6; TCRdb gives TRBD1 as the D gene, but with no DNA this cannot be confirmed. Germline values: CDR1 MGHRA, CDR2 YSYEKL. The CDR3 loop spans 19 amino acids. The CDR3 region is CASSQPWTGPRTGANVLTF.

The chain uses TRBV5-1 and TRBJ2-1; TCRdb calls TRBD2, which cannot be checked without DNA. Germline loops: CDR1 SGHRS, CDR2 YFSETQ. The CDR3 consists of 16 residues. The chain's CDR3 is CASSLAGGLYYNEQFF.

V is TRBV9 and J is TRBJ2-7; TCRdb picks TRBD2, but there is no DNA to check that call. This CDR3 comprises 16 residues. CDR1 SGDLS and CDR2 YYNGEE come from the germline V gene. The CDR3 region is CASSPRTSGSTSEQYF.

The V and J genes are TRBV6-5 and TRBJ2-7; TCRdb picks TRBD2, but there is no DNA to check that call. The V gene's germline CDR1 is MNHEY and CDR2 SVGAGI. This CDR3 spans 16 amino acids. This CDR3 is CASSYYRTSGAYEQYF.

The chain is built from TRBV5-1 and TRBJ2-1; TCRdb reports TRBD2, a call that lacks DNA to check it against. There are 16 residues in the CDR3. CDR1 SGHRS and CDR2 YFSETQ come from the germline V gene. The CDR3 region is CASSSLAGGPHNEQFF.

This chain connects TRBV7-9 to TRBJ2-3; the TRBD1 assignment by TCRdb is unverifiable without DNA. The CDR3 has 14 residues. CDR1 SEHNR and CDR2 FQNEAQ come from the germline V gene (reference sequence). The chain's CDR3 is CAASGLQGGDTQYF.

The chain combines TRBV7-2 with TRBJ2-7. Per germline, CDR1 SGHTA and CDR2 FQGNSA. This CDR3 contains 13 residues. The CDR3 sequence is CASVQSNTYEQYF.

The chain is built from TRBV5-1 and TRBJ1-6; lacking DNA, the TRBD1 call made by TCRdb goes unchecked. In germline, CDR1 is SGHRS, CDR2 YFSETQ. CDR3 size: 16 residues. CDR3: CASSVTAGQDNSPLHF.

J is TRBJ2-5 and V is TRBV12-3 or TRBV12-4; TCRdb designates TRBD2, a call that cannot be tested without DNA. The length of the CDR3 is 16 residues. CDR3 protein: CASSLLGAGAQETQYF.

V usage is TRBV6-5 and J usage is TRBJ2-7; TCRdb calls TRBD1, which cannot be checked without DNA. The length of the CDR3 is 13 residues. In germline, CDR1 is MNHEY, CDR2 SVGAGI. CDR3 in amino acids: CASTGQGSGEQYF.